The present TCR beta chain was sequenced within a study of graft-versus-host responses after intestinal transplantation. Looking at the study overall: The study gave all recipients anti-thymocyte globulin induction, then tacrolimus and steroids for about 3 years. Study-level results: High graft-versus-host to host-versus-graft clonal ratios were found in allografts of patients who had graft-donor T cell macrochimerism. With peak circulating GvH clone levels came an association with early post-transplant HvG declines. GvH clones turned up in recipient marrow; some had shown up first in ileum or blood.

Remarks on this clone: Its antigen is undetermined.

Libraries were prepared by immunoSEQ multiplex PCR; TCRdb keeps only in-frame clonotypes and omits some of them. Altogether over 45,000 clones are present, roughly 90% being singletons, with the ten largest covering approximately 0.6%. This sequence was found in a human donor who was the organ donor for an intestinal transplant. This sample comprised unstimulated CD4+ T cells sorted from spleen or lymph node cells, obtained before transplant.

CDR3 loop: CASSMARANEKLFF. The CDR3 coding sequence is TGTGCCAGTAGTATGGCTCGGGCTAATGAAAAACTGTTTTTT. V and J are TRBV19 and TRBJ1-4; the D is unclear. Germline V gene data show CDR1 as LNHDA and CDR2 as SQIVND (reference sequence). V dropped 3 bases and J dropped 3 bases, with 8 bases sitting between them. This CDR3 is 14 amino acids long.